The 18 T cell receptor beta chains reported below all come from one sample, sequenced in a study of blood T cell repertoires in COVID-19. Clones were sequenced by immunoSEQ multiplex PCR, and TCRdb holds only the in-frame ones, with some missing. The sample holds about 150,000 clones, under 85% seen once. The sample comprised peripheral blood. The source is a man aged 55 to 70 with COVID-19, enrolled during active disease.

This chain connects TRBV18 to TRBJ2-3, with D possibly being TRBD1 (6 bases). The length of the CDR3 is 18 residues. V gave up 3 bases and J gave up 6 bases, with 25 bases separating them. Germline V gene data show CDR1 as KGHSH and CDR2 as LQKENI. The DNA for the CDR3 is TGTGCCAGCTCACCTCGTCAGGGGACACAATTCGTATTGGATACGCAGTATTTT. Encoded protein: CASSPRQGTQFVLDTQYF.

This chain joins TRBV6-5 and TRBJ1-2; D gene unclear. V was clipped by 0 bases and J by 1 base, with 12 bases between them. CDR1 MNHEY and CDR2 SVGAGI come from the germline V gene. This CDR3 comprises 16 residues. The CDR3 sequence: CASSYSSSLGNYGYTF. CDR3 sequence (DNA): TGTGCCAGCAGTTACTCTTCTAGTCTGGGTAACTATGGCTACACCTTC.

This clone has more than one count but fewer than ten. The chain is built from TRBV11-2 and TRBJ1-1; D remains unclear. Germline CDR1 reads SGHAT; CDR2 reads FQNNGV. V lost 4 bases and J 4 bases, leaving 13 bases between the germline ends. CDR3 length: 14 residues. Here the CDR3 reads CASSSRPEVTEAFF. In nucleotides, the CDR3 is TGTGCCAGCAGCTCCCGCCCCGAGGTCACTGAAGCTTTCTTT.

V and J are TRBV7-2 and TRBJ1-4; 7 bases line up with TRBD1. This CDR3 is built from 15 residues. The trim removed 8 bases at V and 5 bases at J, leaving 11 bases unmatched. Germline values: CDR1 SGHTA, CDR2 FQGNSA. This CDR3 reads CASGSKTGRNEKLFF. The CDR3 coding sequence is TGTGCCAGCGGATCCAAGACAGGGAGAAATGAAAAACTGTTTTTT.

This CDR3 reads CSVDGDRQYGYTF. In DNA, the CDR3 is TGCAGCGTTGACGGGGACAGGCAATATGGCTACACCTTC. The chain has TRBV29-1 and TRBJ1-2; 8 bases are a match to TRBD1. The CDR3 contains 13 residues. V shed 3 bases and J 5 bases; nucleotides not matched to a gene: 5. Germline V gene data show CDR1 as SQVTM and CDR2 as ANQGSEA.

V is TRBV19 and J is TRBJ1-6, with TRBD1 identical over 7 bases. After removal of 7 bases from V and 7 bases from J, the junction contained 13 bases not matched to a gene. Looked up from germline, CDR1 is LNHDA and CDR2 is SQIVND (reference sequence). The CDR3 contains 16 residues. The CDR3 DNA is TGTGCCAGTAAAAGGGACAGCGAGCTCGGAAATTCACCCCTCCACTTT. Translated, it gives CASKRDSELGNSPLHF.

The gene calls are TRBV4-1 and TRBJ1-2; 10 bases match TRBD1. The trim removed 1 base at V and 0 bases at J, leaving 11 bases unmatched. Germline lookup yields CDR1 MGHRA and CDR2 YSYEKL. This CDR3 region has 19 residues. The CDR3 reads CASSQGLLGQGTANYGYTF. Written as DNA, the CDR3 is TGCGCCAGCAGCCAAGGATTACTGGGACAGGGGACCGCTAACTATGGCTACACCTTC.

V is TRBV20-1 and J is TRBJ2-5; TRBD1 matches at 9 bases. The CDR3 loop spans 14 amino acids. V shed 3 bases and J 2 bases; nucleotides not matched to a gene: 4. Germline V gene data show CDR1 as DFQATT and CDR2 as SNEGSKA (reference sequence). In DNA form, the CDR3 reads TGCAGTGCTAGTGGTGGGACAGGGCAAGAGACCCAGTACTTC. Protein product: CSASGGTGQETQYF.

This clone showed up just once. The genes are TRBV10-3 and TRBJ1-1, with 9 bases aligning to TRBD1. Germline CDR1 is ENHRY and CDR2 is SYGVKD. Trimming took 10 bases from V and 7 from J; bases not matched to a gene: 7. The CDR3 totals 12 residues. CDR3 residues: CATGTGRVEAFF. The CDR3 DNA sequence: TGTGCCACGGGGACAGGGAGGGTTGAAGCTTTCTTT.

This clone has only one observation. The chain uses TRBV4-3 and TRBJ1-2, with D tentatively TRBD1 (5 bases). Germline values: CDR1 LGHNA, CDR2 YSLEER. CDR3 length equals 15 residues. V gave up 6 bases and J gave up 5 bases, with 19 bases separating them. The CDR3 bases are TGCGCCAGCAGTCCAAGTAAAGGGACTGGTTATGGCTACACCTTC. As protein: CASSPSKGTGYGYTF.

The chain's CDR3 is CASSLGFENQPQHF. The CDR3 region has the DNA TGTGCCAGCAGCTTGGGTTTCGAGAATCAGCCCCAGCATTTT. V gene TRBV5-8 combines with J gene TRBJ1-5; D is undetermined. CDR1 SGHTS and CDR2 YDEGEE come from the germline V gene. This CDR3 has 14 amino acids. The V end was cut by 0 bases, the J end by 4 bases, with 8 bases between.

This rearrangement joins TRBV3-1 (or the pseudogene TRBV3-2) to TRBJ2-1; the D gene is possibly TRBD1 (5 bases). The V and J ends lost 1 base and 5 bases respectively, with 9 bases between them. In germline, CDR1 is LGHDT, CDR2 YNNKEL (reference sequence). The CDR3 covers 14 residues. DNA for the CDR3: TGTGCCAGCAGCCAAGTTGGGGCCCACAATGAGCAGTTCTTC. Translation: CASSQVGAHNEQFF.

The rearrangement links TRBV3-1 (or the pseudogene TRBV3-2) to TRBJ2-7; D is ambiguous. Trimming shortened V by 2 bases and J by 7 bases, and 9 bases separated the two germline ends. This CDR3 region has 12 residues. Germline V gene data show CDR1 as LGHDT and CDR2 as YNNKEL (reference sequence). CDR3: CASSQSPQEQYF. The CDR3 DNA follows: TGTGCCAGCAGCCAATCCCCTCAGGAGCAGTACTTC.

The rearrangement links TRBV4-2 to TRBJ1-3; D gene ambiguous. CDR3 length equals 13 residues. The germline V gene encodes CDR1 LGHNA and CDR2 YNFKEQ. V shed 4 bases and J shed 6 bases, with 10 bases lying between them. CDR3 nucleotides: TGTGCCAGCAGCCTCGCGGTTGAAAACACCATATATTTT. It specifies CASSLAVENTIYF.

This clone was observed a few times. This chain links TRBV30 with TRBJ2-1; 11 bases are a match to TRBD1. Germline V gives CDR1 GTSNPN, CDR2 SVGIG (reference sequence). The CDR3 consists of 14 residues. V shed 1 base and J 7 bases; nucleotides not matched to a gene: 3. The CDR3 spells CAWSAGTGGNEQFF. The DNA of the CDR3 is TGTGCCTGGAGTGCCGGGACAGGGGGGAATGAGCAGTTCTTC.

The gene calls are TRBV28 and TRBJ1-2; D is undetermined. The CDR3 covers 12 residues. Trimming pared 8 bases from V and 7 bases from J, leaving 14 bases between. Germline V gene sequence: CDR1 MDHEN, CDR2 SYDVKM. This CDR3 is CASVSSWSGYTF. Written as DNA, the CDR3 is TGTGCCAGCGTCTCGAGTTGGAGTGGCTACACCTTC.

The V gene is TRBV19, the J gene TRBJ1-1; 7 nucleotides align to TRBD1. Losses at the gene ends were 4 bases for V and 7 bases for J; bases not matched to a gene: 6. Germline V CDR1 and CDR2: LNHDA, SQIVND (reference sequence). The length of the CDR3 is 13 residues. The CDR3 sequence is CASSRLGQFEAFF. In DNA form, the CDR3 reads TGTGCCAGTAGTAGACTGGGACAGTTTGAAGCTTTCTTT.

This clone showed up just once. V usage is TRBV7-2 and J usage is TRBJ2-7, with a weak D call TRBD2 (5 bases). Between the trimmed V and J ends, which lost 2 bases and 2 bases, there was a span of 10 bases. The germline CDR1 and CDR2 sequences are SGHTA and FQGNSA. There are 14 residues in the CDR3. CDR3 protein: CASSLRREAYEQYF. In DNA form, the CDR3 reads TGTGCCAGCAGCTTACGACGGGAAGCCTACGAGCAGTACTTC.